These T cell receptor beta chains were read from a single sample in a study of vaccination and CD4 T cells after COVID-19. These receptors have no known antigen. One entry per CDR3 protein, called by TCRdb with MiXCR from the PCR reads. The profile shows around 11,000 distinct CDR3 sequences, almost 40% of them singletons. The sequenced sample consisted of CD4+ T cells from blood, cultured in vitro. All receptors derive from a human donor in good health. Each CDR3 is given with its conserved first and last residue. D genes are given only for firm matches. Clone size is shown for a subset of rows, as once, few, many or a class of expanded clone.

clone_size,j_call,v_call,d_call,cdr3_aa,cdr3_nt
-,TRBJ2-5,TRBV7-2,TRBD2,CASSLSLAGGPRAETQYF,TGTGCCAGCAGCTTAAGTCTAGCGGGAGGGCCGAGGGCGGAGACCCAGTACTTC
-,TRBJ2-3,TRBV20-1,TRBD2,CSARTTSGSTDTQYF,TGCAGTGCTAGAACCACTAGCGGAAGCACAGATACGCAGTATTTT
-,TRBJ1-5,TRBV18,TRBD1,CASSRDRGHNQPQHF,TGTGCCAGCTCCAGGGACAGGGGACACAATCAGCCCCAGCATTTT
-,TRBJ2-5,TRBV6-2/TRBV6-3,TRBD2,CASRISGGQETQYF,TGTGCCAGCAGGATTAGCGGGGGGCAAGAGACCCAGTACTTC
-,TRBJ2-3,TRBV20-1,-,CSARRDTDTQYF,TGCAGTGCTAGGCGGGACACAGATACGCAGTATTTT
-,TRBJ1-5,TRBV19,-,CASSYEGRSNQPQHF,TGTGCCAGTAGTTATGAGGGGAGAAGCAATCAGCCCCAGCATTTT
-,TRBJ2-3,TRBV20-1,TRBD2,CSAGLAGFSDTQYF,TGCAGTGCTGGACTAGCGGGATTCTCAGATACGCAGTATTTT
-,TRBJ2-3,TRBV19,-,CASRKLDTQYF,TGTGCCAGTAGGAAACTCGATACGCAGTATTTT
once,TRBJ2-6,TRBV7-9,-,CASSLDLRRRGDSGANVLTF,TGTGCCAGCAGCTTAGATCTAAGGAGGCGGGGAGACTCTGGGGCCAACGTCCTGACTTTC
few,TRBJ2-7,TRBV27,-,CASSKTGVYEQYF,TGTGCCAGCAGCAAGACGGGCGTCTACGAGCAGTACTTC
few,TRBJ2-5,TRBV7-9,-,CASSQASETQYF,TGTGCCAGCAGCCAAGCGAGTGAGACCCAGTACTTC
few,TRBJ1-2,TRBV6-1,TRBD1,CASLGTADLGYGYTF,TGTGCAAGTCTCGGGACAGCCGACTTAGGTTATGGCTACACCTTC
few,TRBJ1-5,TRBV19,-,CASSTSWDQPQHF,TGTGCCAGTAGTACCTCCTGGGATCAGCCCCAGCATTTT
-,TRBJ2-3,TRBV7-9,-,CASYAGQFSTDTQYF,TGTGCCAGCTACGCAGGACAGTTTAGTACAGATACGCAGTATTTT
-,TRBJ1-5,TRBV19,-,CATTATGSSNQPQHF,TGTGCCACCACAGCAACGGGGAGTAGCAATCAGCCCCAGCATTTT
few,TRBJ2-3,TRBV6-1,TRBD2,CANKGTSASTDTQYF,TGTGCCAACAAAGGGACTAGCGCTAGCACAGATACGCAGTATTTT
-,TRBJ2-1,TRBV11-3,TRBD2,CASSFTGTSGEQFF,TGTGCCAGCAGCTTCACAGGGACTAGTGGGGAGCAGTTCTTC
few,TRBJ2-1,TRBV6-2/TRBV6-3,-,CASSYSKALPLSPSSYNEQFF,TGTGCCAGCAGTTACTCGAAGGCACTACCTTTATCCCCGAGCTCCTACAATGAGCAGTTCTTC
few,TRBJ2-3,TRBV11-2,-,CASSLKRDSTQYF,TGTGCCAGCAGCTTGAAGCGGGACAGCACGCAGTATTTT
-,TRBJ2-3,TRBV24-1,TRBD1,CATSDPWKQGGQATRDTQYF,TGTGCCACCAGTGATCCGTGGAAACAGGGGGGTCAGGCCACACGAGATACGCAGTATTTT
-,TRBJ1-2,TRBV27,-,CASSERGTYGYTF,TGTGCCAGCAGTGAACGGGGAACTTATGGCTACACCTTC
-,TRBJ2-2,TRBV7-8,-,CASSLARGVSNTGELFF,TGTGCCAGCAGCTTAGCTAGAGGGGTATCGAACACCGGGGAGCTGTTTTTT
-,TRBJ1-2,TRBV6-2/TRBV6-3,-,CASSYGRFLGYGYTF,TGTGCCAGCAGTTATGGAAGATTCCTCGGGTATGGCTACACCTTC
few,TRBJ2-7,TRBV20-1,-,CSARGTGPAYEQYF,TGCAGTGCTAGAGGTACCGGACCGGCCTACGAGCAGTACTTC
-,TRBJ1-5,TRBV28,TRBD1,CASSLFRRQGGNQPQHF,TGTGCCAGCAGTTTATTCCGCCGACAGGGAGGAAATCAGCCCCAGCATTTT
-,TRBJ1-6,TRBV28,TRBD1,CASSPRDRGLSPLHF,TGTGCCAGCAGTCCCCGGGACAGGGGGCTTTCACCCCTCCACTTT
-,TRBJ1-5,TRBV7-8,-,CASSSGRLGNQPQHF,TGTGCCAGCAGCTCAGGGAGGCTTGGCAATCAGCCCCAGCATTTT
-,TRBJ1-2,TRBV28,-,CASSLDLQYYGYTF,TGTGCCAGCAGTTTAGACCTACAGTACTATGGCTACACCTTC
few,TRBJ2-7,TRBV6-1,-,CASSDGEGEISYEQYF,TGTGCCAGCAGTGACGGCGAGGGCGAAATCTCCTACGAGCAGTACTTC
-,TRBJ2-5,TRBV20-1,-,CSASSGLETQYF,TGCAGTGCTAGTTCAGGGTTGGAGACCCAGTACTTC
few,TRBJ1-2,TRBV6-5,-,CASSYSSGSYGYTF,TGTGCCAGCAGTTACTCGTCAGGCAGCTATGGCTACACCTTC
few,TRBJ1-2,TRBV28,-,CASSPGTTYGYTF,TGTGCCAGCAGTCCCGGGACAACCTATGGCTACACCTTC
-,TRBJ2-3,TRBV11-1,-,CASSSSGLTQYF,TGTGCCAGCAGCTCCTCCGGACTAACGCAGTATTTT
-,TRBJ2-1,TRBV7-2,TRBD2,CASTLSGRAGNEQFF,TGTGCCAGCACCCTTAGCGGGAGGGCCGGTAATGAGCAGTTCTTC